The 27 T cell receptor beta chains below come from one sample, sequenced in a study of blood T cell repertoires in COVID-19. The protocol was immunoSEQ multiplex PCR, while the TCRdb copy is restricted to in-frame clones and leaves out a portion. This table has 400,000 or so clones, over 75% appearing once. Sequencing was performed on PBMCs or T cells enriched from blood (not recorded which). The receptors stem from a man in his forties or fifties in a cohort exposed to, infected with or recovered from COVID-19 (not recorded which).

CDR3 nucleotide sequence: TGCAGTGCCGAGGGGGCGGGTGGCTACACCTTC. Translated: CSAEGAGGYTF. The chain links TRBV20-1 to TRBJ1-2; TRBD1 matches 7 bases. The germline V gene has CDR1 DFQATT and CDR2 SNEGSKA (reference sequence). Unmatched junction bases numbered 5, after V lost 6 bases and J lost 7 bases. CDR3 length: 11 amino acids.

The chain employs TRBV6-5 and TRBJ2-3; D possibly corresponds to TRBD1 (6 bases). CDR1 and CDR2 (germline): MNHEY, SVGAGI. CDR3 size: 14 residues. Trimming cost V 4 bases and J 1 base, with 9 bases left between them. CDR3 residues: CASSSGQRTDTQYF. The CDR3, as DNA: TGTGCCAGCAGTTCGGGACAACGCACAGATACGCAGTATTTT.

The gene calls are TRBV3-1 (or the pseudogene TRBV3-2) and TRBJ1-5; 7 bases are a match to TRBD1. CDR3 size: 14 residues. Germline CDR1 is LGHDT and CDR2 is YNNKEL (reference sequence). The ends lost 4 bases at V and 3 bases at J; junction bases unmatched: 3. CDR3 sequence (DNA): TGTGCCAGCAGCCTAGGGACAGCCAATCAGCCCCAGCATTTT. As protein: CASSLGTANQPQHF.

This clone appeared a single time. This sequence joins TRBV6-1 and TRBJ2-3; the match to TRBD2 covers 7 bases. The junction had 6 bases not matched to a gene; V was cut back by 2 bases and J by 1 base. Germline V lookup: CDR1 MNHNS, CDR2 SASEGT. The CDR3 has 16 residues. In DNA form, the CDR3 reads TGTGCCAGCAGTGAAAAATGGGAGGGCGGCACAGATACGCAGTATTTT. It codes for CASSEKWEGGTDTQYF.

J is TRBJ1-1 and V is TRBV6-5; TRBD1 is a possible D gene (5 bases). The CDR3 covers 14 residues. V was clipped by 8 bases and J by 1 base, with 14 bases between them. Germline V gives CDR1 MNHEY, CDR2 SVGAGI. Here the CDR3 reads CASGTFGGNTEAFF. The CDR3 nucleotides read TGTGCCAGCGGGACTTTTGGGGGGAACACTGAAGCTTTCTTT.

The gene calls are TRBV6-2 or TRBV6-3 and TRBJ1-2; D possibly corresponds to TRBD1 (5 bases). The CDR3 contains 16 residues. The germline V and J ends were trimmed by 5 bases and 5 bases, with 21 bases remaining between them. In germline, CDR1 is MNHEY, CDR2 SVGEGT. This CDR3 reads CASSTPWAGRGYGYTF. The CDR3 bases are TGTGCCAGCAGTACCCCCTGGGCAGGCCGGGGGTATGGCTACACCTTC.

CDR3 nucleotide sequence: TGTGCCAGCAGCCCCCCGAGGAGCTCCTACAATGAGCAGTTCTTC. Encoded protein: CASSPPRSSYNEQFF. The rearrangement links TRBV3-1 (or the pseudogene TRBV3-2) to TRBJ2-1; no firm D call. Germline CDR1 LGHDT, CDR2 YNNKEL (reference sequence). V dropped 4 bases and J dropped 0 bases, with 10 bases sitting between them. This CDR3 spans 15 amino acids.

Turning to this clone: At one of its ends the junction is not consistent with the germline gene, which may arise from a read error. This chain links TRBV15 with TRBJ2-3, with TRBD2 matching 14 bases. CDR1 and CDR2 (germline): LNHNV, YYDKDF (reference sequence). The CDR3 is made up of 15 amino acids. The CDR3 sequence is CATSRGGTSGRAWVF. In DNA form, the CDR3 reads TGTGCCACCAGCAGAGGAGGGACTAGCGGGAGAGCGTGGGTTTTT.

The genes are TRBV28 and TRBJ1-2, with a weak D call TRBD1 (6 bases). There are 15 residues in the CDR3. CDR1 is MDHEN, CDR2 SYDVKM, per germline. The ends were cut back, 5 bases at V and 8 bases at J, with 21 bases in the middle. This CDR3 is CASSPGVGGTSGYTF. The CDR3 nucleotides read TGTGCCAGCAGTCCCGGGGTTGGGGGCACGAGCGGCTACACCTTC.

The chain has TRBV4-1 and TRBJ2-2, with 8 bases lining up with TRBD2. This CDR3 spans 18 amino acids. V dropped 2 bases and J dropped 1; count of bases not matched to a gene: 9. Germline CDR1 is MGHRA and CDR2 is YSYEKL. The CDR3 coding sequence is TGCGCCAGCAGCCAAAGGGCTAGCGGGTTTTTGAACACCGGGGAGCTGTTTTTT. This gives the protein CASSQRASGFLNTGELFF.

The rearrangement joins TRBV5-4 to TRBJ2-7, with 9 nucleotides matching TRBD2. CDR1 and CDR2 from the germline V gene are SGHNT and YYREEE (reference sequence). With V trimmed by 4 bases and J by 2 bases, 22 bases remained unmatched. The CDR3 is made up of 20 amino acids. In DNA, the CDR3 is TGTGCCAGCAGCCGATGGCGTTTAAGCGGCGCGGGGGGGAGGCCCTACGAGCAGTACTTC. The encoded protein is CASSRWRLSGAGGRPYEQYF.

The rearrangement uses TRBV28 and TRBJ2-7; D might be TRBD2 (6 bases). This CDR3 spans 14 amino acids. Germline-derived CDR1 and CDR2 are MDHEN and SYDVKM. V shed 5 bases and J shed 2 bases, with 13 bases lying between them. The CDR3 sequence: CASSIRPGAYEQYF. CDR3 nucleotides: TGTGCCAGCAGTATCCGTCCGGGGGCCTACGAGCAGTACTTC. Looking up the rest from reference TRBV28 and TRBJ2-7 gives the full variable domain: DVKVTQSSRYLVKRTGEKVFLECVQDMDHENMFWYRQDPGLGLRLIYFSYDVKMKEKGDIPEGYSVSREKKERFSLILESASTNQTSMYLCASSIRPGAYEQYFGPGTRLTVT.

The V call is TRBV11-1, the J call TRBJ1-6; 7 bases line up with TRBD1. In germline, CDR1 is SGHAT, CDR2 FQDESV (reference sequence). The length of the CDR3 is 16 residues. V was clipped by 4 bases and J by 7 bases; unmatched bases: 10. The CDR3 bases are TGTGCCAGCAGCTCCCGGGACAGCGGATTCAATTCACCCCTCCACTTT. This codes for CASSSRDSGFNSPLHF.

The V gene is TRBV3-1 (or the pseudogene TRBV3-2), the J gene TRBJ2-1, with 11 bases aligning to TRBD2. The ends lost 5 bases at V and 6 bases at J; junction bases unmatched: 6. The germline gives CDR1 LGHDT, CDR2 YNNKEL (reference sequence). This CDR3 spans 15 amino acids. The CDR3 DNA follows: TGTGCCAGCAGCTATCTAGCGGGAGGCACCAATGAGCAGTTCTTC. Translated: CASSYLAGGTNEQFF.

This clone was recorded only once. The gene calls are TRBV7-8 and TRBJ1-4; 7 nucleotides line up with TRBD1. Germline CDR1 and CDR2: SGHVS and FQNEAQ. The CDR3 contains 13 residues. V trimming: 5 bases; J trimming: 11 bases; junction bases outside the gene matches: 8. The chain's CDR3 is CASSQTGTGKLFF. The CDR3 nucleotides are TGTGCCAGCAGCCAGACAGGGACGGGGAAACTGTTTTTT.

CDR3: CASSPAGVGGNTIYF. As DNA, the CDR3 is TGTGCCAGCTCACCAGCGGGAGTTGGAGGAAACACCATATATTTT. The V gene is TRBV18, the J gene TRBJ1-3; D ambiguous. This CDR3 is 15 amino acids long. Per the germline V gene, CDR1 is KGHSH and CDR2 is LQKENI. The germline V and J ends were trimmed by 2 bases and 4 bases, with 12 bases remaining between them. Combining the CDR3 with reference TRBV18 and TRBJ1-3 gives the whole variable domain NAGVMQNPRHLVRRRGQEARLRCSPMKGHSHVYWYRQLPEEGLKFMVYLQKENIIDESGMPKERFSAEFPKEGPSILRIQQVVRGDSAAYFCASSPAGVGGNTIYFGEGSWLTVV.

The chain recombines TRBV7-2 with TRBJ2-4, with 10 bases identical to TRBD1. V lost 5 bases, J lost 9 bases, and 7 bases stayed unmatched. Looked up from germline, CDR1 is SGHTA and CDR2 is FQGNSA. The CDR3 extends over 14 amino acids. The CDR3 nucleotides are TGTGCCAGCAGCCCGGGACAGGGGCGAATCATTCAGTACTTC. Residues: CASSPGQGRIIQYF.

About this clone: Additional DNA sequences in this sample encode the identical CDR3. The CDR3 DNA follows: TGTGCCAGCAGCTTATCATCAGGGGATCAGCCCCAGCATTTT. Encoded protein: CASSLSSGDQPQHF. The chain joins TRBV7-9 to TRBJ1-5, with D tentatively TRBD1 (6 bases). Germline V gives CDR1 SEHNR, CDR2 FQNEAQ (reference sequence). Trimming removed 2 bases from V and 5 bases from J, with 10 bases in between. The CDR3 runs to 14 residues.

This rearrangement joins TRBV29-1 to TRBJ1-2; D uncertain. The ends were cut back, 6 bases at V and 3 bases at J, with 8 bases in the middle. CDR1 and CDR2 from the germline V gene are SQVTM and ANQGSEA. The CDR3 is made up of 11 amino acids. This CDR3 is CSVEEDYGYTF. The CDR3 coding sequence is TGCAGCGTCGAGGAAGACTATGGCTACACCTTC.

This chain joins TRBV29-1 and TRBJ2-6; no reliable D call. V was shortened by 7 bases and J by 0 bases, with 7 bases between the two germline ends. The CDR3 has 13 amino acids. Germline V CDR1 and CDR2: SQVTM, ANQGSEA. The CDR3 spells CSALTSGANVLTF. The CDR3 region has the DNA TGCAGCGCTCTAACCTCTGGGGCCAACGTCCTGACTTTC.

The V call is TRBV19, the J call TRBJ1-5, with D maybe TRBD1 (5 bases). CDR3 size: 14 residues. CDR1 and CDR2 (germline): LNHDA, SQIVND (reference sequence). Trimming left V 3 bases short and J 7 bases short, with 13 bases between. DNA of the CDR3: TGTGCCAGTAGTATGAGACAGATTGAACAGCCCCAGCATTTT. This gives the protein CASSMRQIEQPQHF.

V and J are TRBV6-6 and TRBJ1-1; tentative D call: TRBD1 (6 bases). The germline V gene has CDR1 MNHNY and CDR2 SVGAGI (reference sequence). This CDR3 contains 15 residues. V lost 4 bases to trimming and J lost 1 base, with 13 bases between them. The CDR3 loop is CASSSLDRRNTEAFF. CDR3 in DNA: TGTGCCAGCAGTTCTCTAGACAGGCGGAACACTGAAGCTTTCTTT.

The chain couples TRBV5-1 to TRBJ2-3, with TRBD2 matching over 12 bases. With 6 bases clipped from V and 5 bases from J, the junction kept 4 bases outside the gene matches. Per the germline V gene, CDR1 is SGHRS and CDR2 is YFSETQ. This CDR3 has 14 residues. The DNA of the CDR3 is TGCGCCAGCACCCCGGGACTAGCGGGAGATACGCAGTATTTT. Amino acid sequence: CASTPGLAGDTQYF.

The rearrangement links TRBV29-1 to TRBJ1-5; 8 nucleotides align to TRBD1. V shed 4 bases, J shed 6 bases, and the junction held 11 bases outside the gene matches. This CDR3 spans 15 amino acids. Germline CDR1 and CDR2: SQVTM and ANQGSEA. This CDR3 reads CSVVTTGQGGQPQHF. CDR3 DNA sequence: TGCAGCGTTGTTACGACAGGACAGGGAGGTCAGCCCCAGCATTTT. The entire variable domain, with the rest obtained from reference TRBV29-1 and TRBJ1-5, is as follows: SAVISQKPSRDICQRGTSLTIQCQVDSQVTMMFWYRQQPGQSLTLIATANQGSEATYESGFVIDKFPISRPNLTFSTLTVSNMSPEDSSIYLCSVVTTGQGGQPQHFGDGTRLSIL.

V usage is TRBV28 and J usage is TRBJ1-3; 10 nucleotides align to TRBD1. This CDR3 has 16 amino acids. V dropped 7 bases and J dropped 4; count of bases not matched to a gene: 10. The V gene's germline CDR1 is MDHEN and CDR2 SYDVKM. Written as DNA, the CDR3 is TGTGCCAGCATCACCTTCGACAGGGGGCTAGGAAACACCATATATTTT. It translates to CASITFDRGLGNTIYF.

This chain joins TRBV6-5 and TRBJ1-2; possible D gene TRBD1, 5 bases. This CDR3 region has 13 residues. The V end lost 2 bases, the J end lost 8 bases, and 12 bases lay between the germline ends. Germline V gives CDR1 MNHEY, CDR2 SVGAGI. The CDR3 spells CASSYVAGSGYTF. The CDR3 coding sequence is TGTGCCAGCAGTTACGTTGCAGGGTCGGGCTACACCTTC.

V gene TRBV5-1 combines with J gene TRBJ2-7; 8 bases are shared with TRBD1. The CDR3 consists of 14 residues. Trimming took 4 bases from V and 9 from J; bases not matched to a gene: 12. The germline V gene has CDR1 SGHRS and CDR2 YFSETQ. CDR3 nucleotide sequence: TGCGCCAGCAGCCCGACAGGGGAAAGGCTAGGGCAGTACTTC. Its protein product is CASSPTGERLGQYF. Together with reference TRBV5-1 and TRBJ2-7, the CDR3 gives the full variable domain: KAGVTQTPRYLIKTRGQQVTLSCSPISGHRSVSWYQQTPGQGLQFLFEYFSETQRNKGNFPGRFSGRQFSNSRSEMNVSTLELGDSALYLCASSPTGERLGQYFGPGTRLTVT.